These 26 T cell receptor beta chains were sequenced from one sample in a study of identical twins. TCRdb reprocessed the 5' RACE reads with MiXCR, giving one entry per CDR3 protein. The sample contains about 280,000 distinct CDR3 sequences, around 8.8% of which appear only once. The same sample was also studied in work on yellow fever vaccine responses in identical twins.

Sequenced input: memory (CD45RO+) T cells sorted from blood. These TCRs come from a woman between 18 and 29 years old in good health.

This clonotype showed up many times. The chain combines TRBV11-2 with TRBJ1-2, with D perhaps TRBD1 (5 bases). V gave up 5 bases and J gave up 7 bases, with 17 bases separating them. Germline CDR1 SGHAT, CDR2 FQNNGV. This CDR3 contains 14 residues. The CDR3 sequence: CASSPRDGRGGYTF. Here the CDR3 DNA reads TGTGCCAGCAGCCCTAGGGATGGGAGGGGTGGCTACACCTTC.

This clonotype appeared many times. The gene calls are TRBV24-1 and TRBJ2-1; the match to TRBD2 covers 12 bases. Germline CDR1 is KGHDR and CDR2 is SFDVKD. With V trimmed by 5 bases and J by 6 bases, 7 bases remained unmatched. This CDR3 is 16 amino acids long. The CDR3 region is CATSALAGGGINEQFF. Written as DNA, the CDR3 is TGTGCCACCAGTGCACTAGCGGGAGGCGGGATCAATGAGCAGTTCTTC.

This clonotype was seen more than once but under ten times. The rearrangement links TRBV20-1 to TRBJ1-5; D is unclear. V was shortened by 4 bases and J by 9 bases, with 16 bases between the two germline ends. This CDR3 has 13 residues. Germline assignment: CDR1 DFQATT and CDR2 SNEGSKA (reference sequence). This CDR3 reads CSAKDRPFGPQHF. DNA of the CDR3: TGCAGTGCTAAGGACCGGCCCTTTGGGCCCCAGCATTTT.

The sample holds many counts of this clonotype. The chain has TRBV7-9 and TRBJ2-1; D might be TRBD1 or TRBD2, each matching 5 bases. This CDR3 has 17 amino acids. Germline V gene data show CDR1 as SEHNR and CDR2 as FQNEAQ (reference sequence). V gave up 5 bases and J gave up 4 bases, with 21 bases separating them. The chain's CDR3 is CASSPRRDGFEYNEQFF. DNA of the CDR3: TGTGCCAGCAGCCCACGCCGGGACGGGTTCGAGTACAATGAGCAGTTCTTC.

At least ten counts were recorded for this clonotype. The genes are TRBV20-1 and TRBJ2-3, with 7 bases matching TRBD1. The CDR3 sequence is 13 residues long. The germline V gene has CDR1 DFQATT and CDR2 SNEGSKA (reference sequence). V dropped 6 bases and J dropped 6; count of bases not matched to a gene: 9. The CDR3 loop reads CSAPIRGSDTQYF. CDR3 DNA sequence: TGCAGTGCACCAATCAGGGGGTCGGATACGCAGTATTTT.

The gene calls are TRBV3-1 and TRBJ2-3; 11 nucleotides line up with TRBD2. Germline CDR1 and CDR2: LGHDT and YNNKEL (reference sequence). This CDR3 has 15 residues. Trimming cost V 2 bases and J 6 bases; bases outside gene matches: 4. The CDR3 protein is CASSQLAGGPDTQYF. Here the CDR3 DNA reads TGTGCCAGCAGCCAACTAGCGGGGGGCCCGGATACGCAGTATTTT.

V and J are TRBV20-1 and TRBJ2-1; 8 nucleotides align to TRBD2. V lost 1 base to trimming and J lost 8 bases; unmatched junction nucleotides: 10. The CDR3 has 15 residues. CDR1 is DFQATT and CDR2 is SNEGSKA in the germline V gene (reference sequence). The CDR3 DNA reads TGCAGTGCTAGAGTATCGGGAGGGCGGAGGGATGAGCAGTTCTTC. Translating gives CSARVSGGRRDEQFF.

This clonotype was seen only a few times. The chain combines TRBV3-1 with TRBJ1-4; D gene uncertain. The V gene lost 4 bases and the J gene lost 0 bases, with 6 bases spanning the gap. Germline values: CDR1 LGHDT, CDR2 YNNKEL (reference sequence). CDR3 size: 14 residues. The CDR3 DNA is TGTGCCAGCAGCCTAGCTACAACTAATGAAAAACTGTTTTTT. Its translation: CASSLATTNEKLFF.

In this sample, this clonotype turned up many times. The gene calls are TRBV9 and TRBJ2-5; D might be TRBD1 (6 bases). V lost 4 bases, J lost 0 bases, and 13 bases lay in between. Germline V gene sequence: CDR1 SGDLS, CDR2 YYNGEE. The CDR3 has 15 residues. CDR3 DNA sequence: TGTGCCAGCAGCCCAGACGGACAGAACCAAGAGACCCAGTACTTC. Translating gives CASSPDGQNQETQYF.

A few counts support this clonotype. The chain couples TRBV7-2 to TRBJ2-1; D call uncertain. Between the trimmed V and J ends, which lost 4 bases and 9 bases, there was a span of 10 bases. The CDR3 is made up of 12 amino acids. Germline V CDR1 and CDR2: SGHTA, FQGNSA. The CDR3 nucleotides read TGTGCCAGCAGCTCACGCCCGGGTGAGCAGTTCTTC. Amino acids: CASSSRPGEQFF. Full variable domain (remainder filled in from reference TRBV7-2 and TRBJ2-1): GAGVSQSPSNKVTEKGKDVELRCDPISGHTALYWYRQSLGQGLEFLIYFQGNSAPDKSGLPSDRFSAERTGGSVSTLTIQRTQQEDSAVYLCASSSRPGEQFFGPGTRLTVL.

This chain connects TRBV7-2 to TRBJ1-2; perhaps TRBD1 as D (5 bases). The V gene lost 5 bases and the J gene lost 4 bases, with 17 bases spanning the gap. Germline CDR1 SGHTA, CDR2 FQGNSA. This CDR3 contains 15 residues. The DNA for the CDR3 is TGTGCCAGCAGCCCCACCCCTGCGGGGACCTATGGCTACACCTTC. It encodes CASSPTPAGTYGYTF.

This clonotype appeared a few times. V usage is TRBV15 and J usage is TRBJ2-5; D tentatively reads TRBD1 or TRBD2 (5 bases each). CDR1 and CDR2 (germline): LNHNV, YYDKDF (reference sequence). The V and J ends lost 1 base and 2 bases respectively, with 14 bases between them. This CDR3 spans 16 amino acids. The CDR3 nucleotides read TGTGCCACCAGCAGAGCCCCTCGGGGCGGACAAGAGACCCAGTACTTC. This codes for CATSRAPRGGQETQYF.

This chain connects TRBV6-2 or TRBV6-3 to TRBJ1-4; the D is unclear. The CDR3 is 14 amino acids. V shed 6 bases and J shed 0 bases, with 8 bases lying between them. In germline, CDR1 is MNHEY, CDR2 SVGEGT. CDR3 sequence: CASRPWSTNEKLFF. The CDR3 bases are TGTGCCAGCAGACCGTGGTCAACTAATGAAAAACTGTTTTTT.

This clonotype was counted only a few times. The rearrangement uses TRBV5-5 and TRBJ2-7; 8 nucleotides match TRBD1. The trim removed 3 bases at V and 1 base at J, leaving 6 bases unmatched. The CDR3 runs to 15 residues. Germline CDR1 reads SGHKS; CDR2 reads YYEKEE (reference sequence). The CDR3 loop is CASSSGQGISYEQYV. The CDR3 nucleotides read TGTGCCAGCAGCTCCGGACAGGGTATTTCCTACGAGCAGTACGTC.

The chain has TRBV4-2 and TRBJ2-4; tentative D call: TRBD1 (6 bases). The CDR3 extends over 17 amino acids. V was trimmed by 0 bases and J by 12 bases, leaving 24 bases between them. Germline assignment: CDR1 LGHNA and CDR2 YNFKEQ. The CDR3 spells CASSQDGRQEHSGGQYF. DNA for the CDR3: TGTGCCAGCAGCCAAGACGGCAGACAGGAACACTCTGGGGGTCAGTACTTC.

CDR3 sequence reads: CASSVTGEGGYTF. The CDR3 DNA sequence: TGTGCCAGCAGCGTAACAGGGGAAGGTGGCTACACCTTC. The chain uses TRBV11-1 and TRBJ1-2, with 7 bases identical to TRBD1. This CDR3 has 13 residues. Germline V gives CDR1 SGHAT, CDR2 FQDESV (reference sequence). After removal of 5 bases from V and 7 bases from J, the junction contained 7 bases not matched to a gene.

The genes are TRBV2 and TRBJ1-1; D is undetermined. Looked up from germline, CDR1 is SNHLY and CDR2 is FYNNEI. This CDR3 has 12 residues. V lost 6 bases, J lost 4 bases, and 9 bases lay in between. The DNA for the CDR3 is TGTGCCAGCAGGTCAGACGGCACTGAAGCTTTCTTT. Protein: CASRSDGTEAFF.

This clonotype was seen many times. The rearrangement links TRBV20-1 to TRBJ2-7; D ambiguous. Trimming took off 3 bases at V and 6 bases at J, with 9 bases between the two ends. The CDR3 spans 11 residues. CDR1 is DFQATT, CDR2 SNEGSKA, per germline (reference sequence). CDR3: CSASPGPEQYF. DNA of the CDR3: TGCAGTGCTAGCCCGGGTCCCGAGCAGTACTTC.

CDR3: CSARKVQGSTDTQYF. CDR3 nucleotides: TGCAGTGCTAGAAAAGTACAGGGGTCGACAGATACGCAGTATTTT. The rearrangement uses TRBV20-1 and TRBJ2-3, with 7 bases identical to TRBD1. V was pared by 2 bases and J by 3 bases, with 8 bases of the junction left unmatched. Germline V gives CDR1 DFQATT, CDR2 SNEGSKA (reference sequence). The CDR3 sequence is 15 residues long.

The table lists this clonotype with many counts. V is TRBV5-1 and J is TRBJ2-4; D not resolved. The CDR3 is made up of 15 amino acids. Deletions cut 0 bases from V and 1 base from J, with 8 bases between. The germline V gene encodes CDR1 SGHRS and CDR2 YFSETQ. This CDR3 reads CASSLETGAKNIQYF. The CDR3 DNA sequence: TGCGCCAGCAGCTTGGAGACGGGTGCCAAAAACATTCAGTACTTC.

This clonotype was counted ten times or more. This chain uses TRBV29-1 with TRBJ1-3; D is perhaps TRBD1 (6 bases). There are 13 residues in the CDR3. The ends were cut back, 4 bases at V and 2 bases at J, with 9 bases in the middle. CDR1 and CDR2 from the germline V gene are SQVTM and ANQGSEA. In nucleotides, the CDR3 is TGCAGCGTTGCCGGGACACCTGGAAACACCATATATTTT. Protein product: CSVAGTPGNTIYF.

V usage is TRBV5-1 and J usage is TRBJ2-5, with TRBD1 identical over 7 bases. Trimming at V came to 3 bases and at J to 1 base, leaving 3 bases not matched to a gene. This CDR3 has 14 residues. Germline V gene data show CDR1 as SGHRS and CDR2 as YFSETQ. DNA for the CDR3: TGCGCCAGCAGCTCACAGGGGTCCCAAGAGACCCAGTACTTC. It is translated as CASSSQGSQETQYF. Full variable domain (remainder filled in from reference TRBV5-1 and TRBJ2-5): KAGVTQTPRYLIKTRGQQVTLSCSPISGHRSVSWYQQTPGQGLQFLFEYFSETQRNKGNFPGRFSGRQFSNSRSEMNVSTLELGDSALYLCASSSQGSQETQYFGPGTRLLVL.

This clonotype was counted between two and nine times. The V call is TRBV9, the J call TRBJ2-1, with TRBD2 matching 13 bases. Germline CDR1 is SGDLS and CDR2 is YYNGEE. The CDR3 is 15 amino acids. V was clipped by 1 base and J by 9 bases; unmatched bases: 4. In nucleotides, the CDR3 is TGTGCCAGCAGCGTAACTAGCGGGAGGGGGAGTGAGCAGTTCTTC. Amino acids: CASSVTSGRGSEQFF.

The J gene is TRBJ2-7, the V gene TRBV28; 10 bases line up with TRBD1. CDR1 and CDR2 from the germline V gene are MDHEN and SYDVKM. This CDR3 comprises 16 residues. The J segment lost 5 bases and the V segment lost 6 bases, leaving 13 bases of the junction unmatched. CDR3 loop: CASSQPFGTGDHEQYF. The CDR3 nucleotides are TGTGCCAGCAGCCAACCATTCGGGACAGGGGACCACGAGCAGTACTTC.

The rearrangement uses TRBV10-3 and TRBJ2-7; 7 positions agree with TRBD2. This CDR3 is 15 amino acids long. With V trimmed by 2 bases and J by 4 bases, 8 bases remained unmatched. The V gene's germline CDR1 is ENHRY and CDR2 SYGVKD. The CDR3 coding sequence is TGTGCCATCAGTGAGGGGTGGGAGGGGTTGTACGAGCAGTACGTC. This translates into CAISEGWEGLYEQYV.

This chain uses TRBV12-3 or TRBV12-4 with TRBJ2-1, with TRBD2 matching over 8 bases. This CDR3 has 13 amino acids. Trimming took 5 bases from V and 5 from J; bases not matched to a gene: 2. The CDR3 sequence: CASSISGNNEQFF. CDR3 nucleotide sequence: TGTGCCAGCAGTATTAGCGGGAACAATGAGCAGTTCTTC.